This T cell receptor (beta chain) stems from a study of regulatory T cells in long-lasting Graves disease. Study findings and constraints: Favored usage of TRBV28, TRBJ1-2 and TRBJ2-5 was recorded in persistent disease.

The CDR3 is 17 residues long. CDR1 is MNHEY and CDR2 is SMNVEV in the germline V gene (reference sequence). V lost 0 bases to trimming and J lost 3 bases; unmatched junction nucleotides: 11. Sample time point: newly diagnosed GD, antithyroid drugs for less than 3 months. Making the TCR library involved RNA that had been extracted from PBMCs. This clonotype was seen at least ten times. What it recognizes is unknown. In building TCR beta libraries, iRepertoire HTBI primers were used together with Arm-PCR of CDR3 regions. Via MiXCR, TCRdb re-called the multiplex PCR reads, giving one row per CDR3 protein. Counted here are approximately 400,000 distinct CDR3 sequences, over 12% occurring once; the ten biggest clones make up about 8.3%. These sequences were also reported in another study, on T cells in Graves' hyperthyroidism and ophthalmopathy.

The chain couples TRBV27 to TRBJ2-7; 7 positions match TRBD1. The input for sequencing was peripheral blood mononuclear cells (PBMCs), taken at new diagnosis, from a patient treated with antithyroid drugs. The sequence was collected from a middle-aged woman with Graves disease. This chain's CDR3 is CASSLSTGTVHSYEQYF. The CDR3 nucleotides read TGTGCCAGCAGTTTATCGACCGGGACAGTTCATAGCTACGAGCAGTACTTC.